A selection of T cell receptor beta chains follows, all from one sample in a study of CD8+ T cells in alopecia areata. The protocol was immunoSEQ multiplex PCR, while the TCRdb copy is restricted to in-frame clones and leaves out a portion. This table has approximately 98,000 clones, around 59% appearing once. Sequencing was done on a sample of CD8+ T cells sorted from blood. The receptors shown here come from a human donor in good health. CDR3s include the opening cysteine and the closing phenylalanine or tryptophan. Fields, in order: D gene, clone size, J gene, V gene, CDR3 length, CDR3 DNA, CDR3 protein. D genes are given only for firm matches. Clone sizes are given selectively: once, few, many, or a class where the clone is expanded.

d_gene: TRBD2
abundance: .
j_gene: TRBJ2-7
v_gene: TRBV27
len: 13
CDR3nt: TGTGCCACAACCCAGCGGGGCTCCTACGAGCAGTACTTC
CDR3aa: CATTQRGSYEQYF

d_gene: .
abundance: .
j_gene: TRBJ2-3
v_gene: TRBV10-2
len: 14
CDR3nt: TGCGCCAGCGGGGAGGACGGAATAACAGATACGCAGTATTTT
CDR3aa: CASGEDGITDTQYF

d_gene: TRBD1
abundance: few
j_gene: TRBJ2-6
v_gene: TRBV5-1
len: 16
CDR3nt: TGCGCCAGCAGCAGCGGACAGGGCTCTGGGGCCAACGTCCTGACTTTC
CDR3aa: CASSSGQGSGANVLTF

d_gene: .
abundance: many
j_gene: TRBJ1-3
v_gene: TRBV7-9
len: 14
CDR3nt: TGTGCCAGCGCCCTGGGGGGGCCTGGAAACACCATATATTTT
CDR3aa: CASALGGPGNTIYF

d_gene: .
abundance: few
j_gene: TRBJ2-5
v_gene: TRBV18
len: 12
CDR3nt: TGTGCCAGCTCACCAAAAGAAGAGACCCAGTACTTC
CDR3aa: CASSPKEETQYF

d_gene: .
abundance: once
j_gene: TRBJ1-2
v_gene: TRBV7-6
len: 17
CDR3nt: TGTGCCAGCAGCTTAGGAGGGGGAAGGGCAGGGGACTATGGCTACACCTTC
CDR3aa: CASSLGGGRAGDYGYTF

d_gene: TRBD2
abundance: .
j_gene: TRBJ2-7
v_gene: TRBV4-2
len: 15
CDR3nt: TGTGCCAGCAGCAAGACTAGCGGGGGGGCTCATGAGCAGTACTTC
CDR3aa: CASSKTSGGAHEQYF

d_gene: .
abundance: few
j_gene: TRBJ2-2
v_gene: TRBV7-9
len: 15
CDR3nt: TGTGCCAGCAGCTTAATGAGGTTTAACACCGGGGAGCTGTTTTTT
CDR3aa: CASSLMRFNTGELFF

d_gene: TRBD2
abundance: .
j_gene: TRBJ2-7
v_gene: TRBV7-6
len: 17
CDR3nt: TGTGCCAGCAGCTTAGGAATAGCGGGGGGGCCTTCCAACGAGCAGTACTTC
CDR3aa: CASSLGIAGGPSNEQYF

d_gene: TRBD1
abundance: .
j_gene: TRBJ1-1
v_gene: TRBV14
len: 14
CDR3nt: TGTGCCAGCAGCCAGGGACAGGGGAACACTGAAGCTTTCTTT
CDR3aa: CASSQGQGNTEAFF

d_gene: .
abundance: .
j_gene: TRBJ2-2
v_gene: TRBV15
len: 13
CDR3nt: TGTGCCACCAGCAGAGATGTCATCGGGGAGCTGTTTTTT
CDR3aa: CATSRDVIGELFF

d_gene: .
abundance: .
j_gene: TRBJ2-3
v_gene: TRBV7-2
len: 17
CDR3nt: TGTGCCAGCAGCTTAGGATACGGCGGGGCCAGCGCAGATACGCAGTATTTT
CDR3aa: CASSLGYGGASADTQYF

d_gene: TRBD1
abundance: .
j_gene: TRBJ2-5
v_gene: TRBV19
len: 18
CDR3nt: TGTGCCAGTAGTGGGCCCGACACCGAGGACAGGGTTCAGGAGACCCAGTACTTC
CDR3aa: CASSGPDTEDRVQETQYF

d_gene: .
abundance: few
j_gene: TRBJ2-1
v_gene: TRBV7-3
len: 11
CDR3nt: TGTGCCAGCAGCTGGGGTCACGAGCAGTTCTTC
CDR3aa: CASSWGHEQFF

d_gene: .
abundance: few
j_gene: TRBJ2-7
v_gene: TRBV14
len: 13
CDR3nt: TGTGCCAGCAGCCTCCGGGATCATTACGAGCAGTACTTC
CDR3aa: CASSLRDHYEQYF

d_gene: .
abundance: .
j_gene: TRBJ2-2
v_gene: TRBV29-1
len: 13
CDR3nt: TGCAGCGTTGCGCCCCATAACACCGGGGAGCTGTTTTTT
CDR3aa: CSVAPHNTGELFF

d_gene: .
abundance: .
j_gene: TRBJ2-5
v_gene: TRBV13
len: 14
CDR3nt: TGTGCCAGCAGCCCTGACGGGACTTCAGAGACCCAGTACTTC
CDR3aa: CASSPDGTSETQYF

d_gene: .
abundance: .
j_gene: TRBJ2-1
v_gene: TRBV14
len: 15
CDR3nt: TGTGCCAGCAGCCAAGATGGGGTATCGCTCTATGAGCAGTTCTTC
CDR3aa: CASSQDGVSLYEQFF

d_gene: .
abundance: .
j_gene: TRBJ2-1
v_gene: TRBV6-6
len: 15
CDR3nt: TGTGCCAGCAGTTACTCGAGCCGGTCCTACAATGAGCAGTTCTTC
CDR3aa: CASSYSSRSYNEQFF

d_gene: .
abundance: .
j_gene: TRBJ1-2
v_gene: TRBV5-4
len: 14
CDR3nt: TGTGCCAGCAGCTTACCCCCGACAGCCTATGGCTACACCTTC
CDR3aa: CASSLPPTAYGYTF

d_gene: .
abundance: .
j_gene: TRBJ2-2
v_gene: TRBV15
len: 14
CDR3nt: TGTGCCACCAGCAGAGATAGGACAGCCGGGGAGCTGTTTTTT
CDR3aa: CATSRDRTAGELFF

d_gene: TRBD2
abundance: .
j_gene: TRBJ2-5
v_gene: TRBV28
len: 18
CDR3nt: TGTGCCAGCAGCCTTAGACCCGCGGGGCTAGCGGGCTTCCGTACCCAGTACTTC
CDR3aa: CASSLRPAGLAGFRTQYF

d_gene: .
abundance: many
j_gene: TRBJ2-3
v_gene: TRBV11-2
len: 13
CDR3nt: TGTGCCAGCAGCGTCATGCAGACAGATACGCAGTATTTT
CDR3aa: CASSVMQTDTQYF

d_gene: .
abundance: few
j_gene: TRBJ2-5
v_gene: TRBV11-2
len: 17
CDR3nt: TGTGCCAGCAGCTCCATGTCTTCAAACGAGGCAATGGAGACCCAGTACTTC
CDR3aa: CASSSMSSNEAMETQYF

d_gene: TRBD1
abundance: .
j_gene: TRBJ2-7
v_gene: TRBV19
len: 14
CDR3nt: TGTGCCAGTAGCCCAGACAGGGGTTTTTACGAGCAGTACTTC
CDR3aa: CASSPDRGFYEQYF

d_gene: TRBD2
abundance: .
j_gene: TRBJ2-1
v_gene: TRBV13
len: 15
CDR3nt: TGTGCCAGCAGCTCGGGACTAGCAATCTACAATGAGCAGTTCTTC
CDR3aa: CASSSGLAIYNEQFF

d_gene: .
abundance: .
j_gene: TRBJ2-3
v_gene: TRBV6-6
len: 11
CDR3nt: TGTGCTGCAAGGGGCACAGATACGCAGTATTTT
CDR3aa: CAARGTDTQYF

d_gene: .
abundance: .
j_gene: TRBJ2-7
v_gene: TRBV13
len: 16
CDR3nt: TGTGCCAGCAGCTTAGGGGGACTGAACACTGGCTACGAGCAGTACTTC
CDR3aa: CASSLGGLNTGYEQYF